Listed here are 19 T cell receptor beta chains from one sample, sequenced in a study of blood T cells in healthy people across ages. Then a second PCR, running about 6 to 11 cycles, was carried out with a sample-barcoded 5' primer and a J-beta primer mix. TCRdb recomputed calls from the 5' RACE reads with MiXCR, one row per CDR3 protein. The table has nearly 800,000 distinct CDR3 sequences, about 56% seen once. The sequenced material came from blood. Receptors originate from a man aged 35 to 55 in good health.

V and J are TRBV27 and TRBJ2-7; TRBD1 aligns across 8 bases. This CDR3 is 14 amino acids long. Trimming at V came to 9 bases and at J to 2 bases, leaving 9 bases not matched to a gene. In germline, CDR1 is MNHEY, CDR2 SMNVEV (reference sequence). The CDR3 sequence: CARKGQAITYEQYF. The CDR3 DNA reads as TGTGCCAGAAAGGGACAGGCAATCACCTACGAGCAGTACTTC.

The chain joins TRBV12-3 or TRBV12-4 to TRBJ1-2; 7 bases align to TRBD1. This CDR3 is 13 amino acids long. V shed 3 bases and J 7 bases; nucleotides not matched to a gene: 5. CDR3 protein: CASSFKGAVGYTF. CDR3 nucleotide sequence: TGTGCCAGCAGTTTCAAGGGGGCGGTTGGCTACACCTTC.

This clonotype showed up just a few times. The J gene is TRBJ2-7, the V gene TRBV27; 7 nucleotides align to TRBD1. Looked up from germline, CDR1 is MNHEY and CDR2 is SMNVEV (reference sequence). V trimming: 6 bases; J trimming: 2 bases; junction bases outside the gene matches: 10. The CDR3 length is 15 residues. CDR3 DNA sequence: TGTGCCAGCAGGGGGACCGGACAGGTTGCCTACGAGCAGTACTTC. Translating gives CASRGTGQVAYEQYF.

The chain has TRBV5-6 and TRBJ2-7; the D is unclear. The DNA end lines up better with TRBJ2-5; the J call may be wrong. From germline, CDR1 is SGHDT and CDR2 YYEEEE. This CDR3 contains 15 residues. The CDR3 DNA reads as TGTGCCAGCAGCTTGTTCGGGTCAGTCGAAGAGACCCAGTACTTC. Its protein is CASSLFGSVEETQYF.

The genes are TRBV5-6 and TRBJ2-3; 11 positions agree with TRBD2. The germline gives CDR1 SGHDT, CDR2 YYEEEE. J gave up 9 bases and V 4 bases, and 10 bases lay outside the gene matches. The CDR3 runs to 15 residues. The CDR3 protein is CASSPSPLAGGTQYF. The CDR3 region has the DNA TGTGCCAGCAGCCCGTCCCCCCTAGCGGGAGGCACGCAGTATTTT.

J is TRBJ2-1 and V is TRBV7-9; no reliable D call. The V gene's germline CDR1 is SEHNR and CDR2 FQNEAQ (reference sequence). The CDR3 spans 15 residues. Between the trimmed V and J ends, which lost 5 bases and 6 bases, there was a span of 17 bases. CDR3 in amino acids: CASSQNQSWSNEQFF. The CDR3 DNA sequence: TGTGCCAGCAGCCAAAACCAGTCGTGGAGCAATGAGCAGTTCTTC.

Here the CDR3 DNA reads TGTGCCAGCAGTGAACCTAGCGGCTTCACAGATACGCAGTATTTT. Protein: CASSEPSGFTDTQYF. The chain combines TRBV2 with TRBJ2-3; 7 nucleotides agree with TRBD2. J was trimmed by 2 bases and V by 2 bases; bases with no gene match: 4. This CDR3 has 15 residues. Per germline, CDR1 SNHLY and CDR2 FYNNEI.

This clonotype has more than one count but fewer than ten. CDR3 region: CASSQLLAGDETQYF. CDR3 sequence (DNA): TGTGCCAGCAGCCAACTACTAGCGGGAGACGAGACCCAGTACTTC. This chain uses TRBV3-1 with TRBJ2-5; 11 bases agree with TRBD2. The CDR3 totals 15 residues. With V trimmed by 2 bases and J by 5 bases, 4 bases remained unmatched. Germline assignment: CDR1 LGHDT and CDR2 YNNKEL (reference sequence).

This chain links TRBV12-3 or TRBV12-4 with TRBJ1-4; D gene uncertain. Trimming removed 3 bases at V and 8 bases at J, with 13 bases between. The CDR3 is made up of 14 amino acids. CDR3 sequence (DNA): TGTGCCAGCAGTTTCCGACGAGGAAGAGAAAAACTGTTTTTT. It codes for CASSFRRGREKLFF.

This chain joins TRBV16 and TRBJ2-4; D possibly matches TRBD1 or TRBD2 (5 bases each). Near its end, the DNA agrees better with TRBJ2-7, so the J call may be wrong. The CDR3 consists of 15 residues. CDR1 and CDR2 from the germline V gene are KGHSY and FQNENV. This CDR3 is CASSHEGPRAYEQYF. The CDR3 DNA reads as TGTGCCAGCAGCCATGAGGGACCCCGGGCCTACGAGCAGTACTTC.

This clonotype turned up a few times. In DNA form, the CDR3 reads TGTGCCAGCAGTTTCCTGGGCAGGGGGGGATTCTACGAGCAGTACTTC. Its translation: CASSFLGRGGFYEQYF. This chain joins TRBV12-3 or TRBV12-4 and TRBJ2-7, with D perhaps matching TRBD1 or TRBD2 (7 bases each). The CDR3 consists of 16 residues. V was trimmed by 3 bases and J by 3 bases, leaving 18 bases between them.

The rearrangement uses TRBV27 and TRBJ2-5, with 9 positions matching TRBD1. Unmatched junction bases numbered 20, after V lost 4 bases and J lost 11 bases. CDR1 is MNHEY and CDR2 is SMNVEV in the germline V gene (reference sequence). CDR3 length equals 17 residues. As DNA, the CDR3 is TGTGCCAGCAGTTCTAATTCACAGGGGGCCTATTACAATGAGCAGTACTTC. Its translation is CASSSNSQGAYYNEQYF.

This clonotype has only one observation. The rearrangement uses TRBV6-1 and TRBJ2-5; D is perhaps TRBD1 or TRBD2 (5 bases each). The end of the DNA is better explained by TRBJ2-7, so the J call may be wrong. Germline CDR1 MNHNS, CDR2 SASEGT. This CDR3 has 15 residues. CDR3 protein: CASRGADNGRYEQYF. CDR3 DNA: TGTGCCAGCAGAGGAGCGGACAACGGGCGCTACGAGCAGTACTTC.

This clonotype was seen only once. This chain joins TRBV5-1 and TRBJ1-6; 8 positions match TRBD1. J was trimmed by 5 bases and V by 5 bases; bases with no gene match: 12. This CDR3 comprises 17 residues. Germline CDR1 reads SGHRS; CDR2 reads YFSETQ. The DNA for the CDR3 is TGCGCCAGCAGTCTACCTACCGGGACAGGTCATAATTCACCCCTCCACTTT. As protein: CASSLPTGTGHNSPLHF.

The J gene is TRBJ1-2, the V gene TRBV6-2 or TRBV6-3, with unresolved D. V was cut by 5 bases and J by 5 bases, with 15 bases left in between. Germline V gives CDR1 MNHEY, CDR2 SVGEGT. The CDR3 loop spans 14 amino acids. The DNA of the CDR3 is TGTGCCAGCAGTGCTCCGGGAGATGGGTATGGCTACACCTTC. Protein: CASSAPGDGYGYTF.

CDR3 residues: CASTTYNRAGSYEQYF. CDR3 nucleotide sequence: TGTGCCAGCACGACTTACAACAGGGCTGGATCCTACGAGCAGTACTTC. This chain connects TRBV6-6 to TRBJ2-7, with D possibly being TRBD1 (6 bases). The germline gives CDR1 MNHNY, CDR2 SVGAGI (reference sequence). V dropped 7 bases and J dropped 1 base, with 20 bases sitting between them. CDR3 length: 16 residues.

The J gene is TRBJ2-1, the V gene TRBV27; 12 nucleotides line up with TRBD2. The J segment lost 8 bases and the V segment lost 7 bases, leaving 9 bases of the junction unmatched. CDR1 is MNHEY, CDR2 SMNVEV, per germline (reference sequence). The CDR3 length is 15 residues. This CDR3 reads CASTVLAGGIDEQFF. CDR3 in DNA: TGTGCCAGCACCGTGCTAGCGGGAGGGATCGATGAGCAGTTCTTC.

V and J are TRBV7-2 and TRBJ2-3; D not resolved. V was cut by 5 bases and J by 2 bases, with 8 bases left in between. The CDR3 has 13 residues. The germline V gene has CDR1 SGHTA and CDR2 FQGNSA. The CDR3 protein is CASSKPYTDTQYF. As DNA, the CDR3 is TGTGCCAGCAGCAAGCCCTACACAGATACGCAGTATTTT.

V usage is TRBV10-3 and J usage is TRBJ2-3; D may be TRBD1 or TRBD2 (5 bases each). Deletions cut 5 bases from V and 4 bases from J, with 13 bases between. The CDR3 runs to 14 residues. Germline-derived CDR1 and CDR2 are ENHRY and SYGVKD. The CDR3 here is CAISRDQPADTQYF. CDR3 in DNA: TGTGCCATCAGTCGGGACCAGCCAGCAGATACGCAGTATTTT.